This T cell receptor (beta chain) was retrieved from a study of response to subunit inactivated influenza vaccine. A single record per CDR3 protein comes from TCRdb applying MiXCR to the RT-PCR reads. The sample lists under 950,000 distinct CDR3 sequences; 21% were seen once. Overall study results and limits: That few new T cells are recruited by each seasonal influenza vaccination was the authors' suggestion.

J lost 1 base, V lost 2 bases, and 5 bases had no gene match. Germline CDR1 reads GTSNPN; CDR2 reads SVGIG (reference sequence). This CDR3 contains 15 residues. This clonotype appeared once. The antigen remains undetermined. The sequenced sample was PBMCs from blood, obtained around 5 days after vaccination. The clonotype comes from a man aged 50-60 years who received an inactivated influenza vaccine. The chain carries TRBV30 and TRBJ1-1; 9 bases align to TRBD1. CDR3 sequence reads: CAWSPMGQGNTEAFF. The CDR3 DNA follows: TGTGCCTGGAGTCCAATGGGACAGGGGAACACTGAAGCTTTCTTT.